The next 25 T cell receptor beta chains were all read from a single sample in a study of siplizumab effects on memory and regulatory T cells. Assay used: immunoSEQ multiplex PCR; TCRdb lists only in-frame clones, some missing. The sample has 94,000 or so clones; roughly 96% are singletons. Sequencing was done on a sample of naive CD4+ T cells sorted from blood. These receptors were obtained from a human donor in good health.

The V call is TRBV19, the J call TRBJ1-6; D might be TRBD1 (5 bases). CDR3 size: 14 residues. V dropped 9 bases and J dropped 9 bases, with 18 bases sitting between them. Germline CDR1 reads LNHDA; CDR2 reads SQIVND (reference sequence). CDR3: CASGIRGVSSPLHF. DNA for the CDR3: TGTGCCAGCGGAATACGGGGGGTCAGTTCACCCCTCCACTTT.

The chain carries TRBV4-1 and TRBJ2-3; D gene unclear. The germline V and J ends were trimmed by 4 bases and 7 bases, with 15 bases remaining between them. The CDR3 consists of 14 residues. CDR1 and CDR2 from the germline V gene are MGHRA and YSYEKL. As DNA, the CDR3 is TGCGCCAGCAGCCGCTACGAAGAGACGAATACGCAGTATTTT. Protein: CASSRYEETNTQYF.

V gene TRBV25-1 combines with J gene TRBJ2-7; D perhaps matches TRBD2 (5 bases). Germline V gene lookup returns CDR1 MGHDK and CDR2 SYGVNS. This CDR3 contains 15 residues. V was pared by 2 bases and J by 1 base, with 12 bases between. DNA of the CDR3: TGTGCCAGCAGTGAACCTGGTTCGGGGTCCTACGAGCAGTACTTC. This encodes CASSEPGSGSYEQYF.

This clone was seen a single time. The gene calls are TRBV5-1 and TRBJ2-5; TRBD1 matches at 9 bases. CDR1 is SGHRS, CDR2 YFSETQ, per germline. Unmatched junction bases numbered 7, after V lost 2 bases and J lost 2 bases. This CDR3 contains 16 residues. In nucleotides, the CDR3 is TGCGCCAGCAGCTTCCGACAGGGGGAAGGGCAAGAGACCCAGTACTTC. Its translation is CASSFRQGEGQETQYF.

The chain employs TRBV10-3 and TRBJ1-5; 8 bases match TRBD1. In germline, CDR1 is ENHRY, CDR2 SYGVKD. The CDR3 has 15 residues. Unmatched junction bases numbered 8, after V lost 3 bases and J lost 7 bases. CDR3 residues: CAISDGQGVGQPQHF. The CDR3 coding sequence is TGTGCCATCAGTGACGGACAGGGAGTAGGGCAGCCCCAGCATTTT.

The chain recombines TRBV5-1 with TRBJ2-3; 7 nucleotides agree with TRBD2. Germline loops: CDR1 SGHRS, CDR2 YFSETQ. CDR3 length equals 16 residues. The J segment lost 2 bases and the V segment lost 6 bases, leaving 12 bases of the junction unmatched. The CDR3 region is CASTRDGGGLTDTQYF. The CDR3 DNA reads TGCGCCAGCACCCGGGACGGCGGGGGACTCACAGATACGCAGTATTTT.

The chain has TRBV4-2 and TRBJ2-2, with D tentatively TRBD1 (5 bases). V shed 0 bases and J shed 1 base, with 9 bases lying between them. The CDR3 sequence is 16 residues long. Germline values: CDR1 LGHNA, CDR2 YNFKEQ. The CDR3 nucleotides read TGTGCCAGCAGCCAAGAGGGGCGCAAGAACACCGGGGAGCTGTTTTTT. Its translation is CASSQEGRKNTGELFF.

J is TRBJ2-1 and V is TRBV20-1; D might be TRBD2 (5 bases). Per the germline V gene, CDR1 is DFQATT and CDR2 is SNEGSKA (reference sequence). The CDR3 covers 11 residues. Trimming stripped 1 base from V and 8 bases from J, with 6 bases between. The CDR3 protein is CSARVGDEQFF. DNA for the CDR3: TGCAGTGCTAGAGTCGGGGATGAGCAGTTCTTC.

This sequence joins TRBV4-2 and TRBJ2-3; TRBD2 agrees at 8 bases. The CDR3 is 18 residues long. J gave up 0 bases and V 0 bases, and 8 bases lay outside the gene matches. Germline-derived CDR1 and CDR2 are LGHNA and YNFKEQ. CDR3 bases: TGTGCCAGCAGCCAAGATGTCCCAGCTAGCGGGAGCACAGATACGCAGTATTTT. Translation gives CASSQDVPASGSTDTQYF.

The chain is built from TRBV6-5 and TRBJ2-2; a weak D match, TRBD1 (6 bases). The V end lost 11 bases, the J end lost 3 bases, and 13 bases lay between the germline ends. In germline, CDR1 is MNHEY, CDR2 SVGAGI. The CDR3 covers 13 residues. The CDR3 loop is CALRAGDTGELFF. CDR3 in DNA: TGTGCCCTACGAGCAGGGGACACCGGGGAGCTGTTTTTT.

The chain links TRBV6-6 to TRBJ2-1, with 9 bases aligning to TRBD2. This CDR3 region has 15 residues. Germline V gene sequence: CDR1 MNHNY, CDR2 SVGAGI (reference sequence). V trimming: 6 bases; J trimming: 7 bases; junction bases outside the gene matches: 10. CDR3 sequence (DNA): TGTGCCAGCAGCCTCGCCAGCGGGGGGTTAAATGAGCAGTTCTTC. It yields the protein CASSLASGGLNEQFF.

The J gene is TRBJ2-5, the V gene TRBV28, with 11 bases that match TRBD2. Germline CDR1 and CDR2: MDHEN and SYDVKM. After removal of 1 base from V and 4 bases from J, the junction contained 2 bases not matched to a gene. The CDR3 is 15 amino acids. The chain's CDR3 is CASSLLAGGRETQYF. The CDR3 DNA reads TGTGCCAGCAGTTTATTAGCGGGGGGGCGAGAGACCCAGTACTTC. Complete variable domain (other parts from reference TRBV28 and TRBJ2-5): DVKVTQSSRYLVKRTGEKVFLECVQDMDHENMFWYRQDPGLGLRLIYFSYDVKMKEKGDIPEGYSVSREKKERFSLILESASTNQTSMYLCASSLLAGGRETQYFGPGTRLLVL.

The chain couples TRBV18 to TRBJ2-5, with 7 bases fitting TRBD2. This CDR3 is built from 15 residues. Germline V lookup: CDR1 KGHSH, CDR2 LQKENI. Trimming at V came to 3 bases and at J to 1 base, leaving 5 bases not matched to a gene. Here the CDR3 reads CASSPQTGGQETQYF. The CDR3 DNA is TGTGCCAGCTCACCCCAAACGGGGGGCCAAGAGACCCAGTACTTC. The full variable domain, completed using reference TRBV18 and TRBJ2-5, is NAGVMQNPRHLVRRRGQEARLRCSPMKGHSHVYWYRQLPEEGLKFMVYLQKENIIDESGMPKERFSAEFPKEGPSILRIQQVVRGDSAAYFCASSPQTGGQETQYFGPGTRLLVL.

Points on this clone: The same CDR3 can be traced to other DNA sequences in this sample. V is TRBV9 and J is TRBJ2-3; no firm D call. This CDR3 region has 13 residues. V was pared by 2 bases and J by 1 base, with 5 bases between. Germline loops: CDR1 SGDLS, CDR2 YYNGEE. CDR3 nucleotides: TGTGCCAGCAGCGTCGGCGGCACAGATACGCAGTATTTT. Residues: CASSVGGTDTQYF.

The rearrangement links TRBV6-4 to TRBJ1-1, with D uncertain. Germline lookup yields CDR1 MRHNA and CDR2 SNTAGT. Trimming shortened V by 6 bases and J by 1 base, and 9 bases separated the two germline ends. The CDR3 runs 13 residues. CDR3 amino acids: CASSSQENTEAFF. Written as DNA, the CDR3 is TGTGCCAGCAGCAGCCAGGAGAACACTGAAGCTTTCTTT.

The chain uses TRBV4-3 and TRBJ1-4; D remains ambiguous. This CDR3 comprises 12 residues. V was trimmed by 4 bases and J by 3 bases, leaving 3 bases between them. Per germline, CDR1 LGHNA and CDR2 YSLEER. CDR3 sequence (DNA): TGCGCCAGCAGCCTGCCTAATGAAAAACTGTTTTTT. Protein sequence: CASSLPNEKLFF.

V usage is TRBV19 and J usage is TRBJ2-1, with a tentative D call TRBD1 (5 bases). Germline CDR1 is LNHDA and CDR2 is SQIVND (reference sequence). Trimming took 10 bases from V and 6 from J, leaving 19 bases between them. There are 14 residues in the CDR3. CDR3 sequence (DNA): TGTGCCACCTATAATGGGGCAGTTGCCAATGAGCAGTTCTTC. It translates to CATYNGAVANEQFF.

The gene calls are TRBV18 and TRBJ2-7; weak D call: TRBD1 (5 bases). The CDR3 length is 14 residues. Trimming removed 3 bases at V and 2 bases at J, with 11 bases between. The germline CDR1 and CDR2 sequences are KGHSH and LQKENI. CDR3 sequence reads: CASSPLTATYEQYF. DNA of the CDR3: TGTGCCAGCTCACCCTTGACAGCAACCTACGAGCAGTACTTC.

The rearrangement uses TRBV7-9 and TRBJ2-2; D ambiguous. The CDR3 is made up of 14 amino acids. With 5 bases removed from V and 7 bases from J, the gap between germline ends came to 14 bases. CDR1 and CDR2 from the germline V gene are SEHNR and FQNEAQ (reference sequence). CDR3: CASSPGSDVGELFF. In DNA form, the CDR3 reads TGTGCCAGCAGCCCTGGTTCGGACGTCGGGGAGCTGTTTTTT.

The CDR3 spells CAISETQGGFPSGANVLTF. Here the CDR3 DNA reads TGTGCCATCAGTGAGACCCAGGGAGGGTTCCCTTCTGGGGCCAACGTCCTGACTTTC. V gene TRBV10-3 combines with J gene TRBJ2-6, with TRBD2 matching over 7 bases. The CDR3 covers 19 residues. The V and J ends lost 2 bases and 1 base, in that order; junction bases with no gene match: 11. Per the germline V gene, CDR1 is ENHRY and CDR2 is SYGVKD.

The rearrangement links TRBV18 to TRBJ2-3, with 12 positions matching TRBD2. Germline CDR1 KGHSH, CDR2 LQKENI. CDR3 length equals 16 residues. With 3 bases clipped from V and 5 bases from J, the junction kept 6 bases outside the gene matches. The CDR3 sequence is CASSPRLAGEKDTQYF. CDR3 in DNA: TGTGCCAGCTCACCGAGACTAGCGGGGGAGAAAGATACGCAGTATTTT.

V gene TRBV9 combines with J gene TRBJ2-1; 7 bases match TRBD1. This CDR3 is 15 amino acids long. In germline, CDR1 is SGDLS, CDR2 YYNGEE. J was trimmed by 4 bases and V by 5 bases; bases with no gene match: 9. The CDR3 coding sequence is TGTGCCAGCAGTTCTCCGGGACAGCTTTACAATGAGCAGTTCTTC. Translation: CASSSPGQLYNEQFF.

The chain recombines TRBV28 with TRBJ2-1, with 7 nucleotides matching TRBD1. J was trimmed by 6 bases and V by 6 bases; bases with no gene match: 5. The CDR3 has 13 residues. Germline V lookup: CDR1 MDHEN, CDR2 SYDVKM. DNA for the CDR3: TGTGCCAGCAGAAAACAGGGGCGCAATGAGCAGTTCTTC. The encoded protein is CASRKQGRNEQFF.

The chain carries TRBV19 and TRBJ2-7; 7 bases map to TRBD2. Germline CDR1 and CDR2: LNHDA and SQIVND (reference sequence). V lost 5 bases to trimming and J lost 0 bases; unmatched junction nucleotides: 7. This CDR3 contains 15 residues. CDR3 sequence: CASSEASGSSYEQYF. The CDR3 nucleotides are TGTGCCAGTAGTGAGGCTAGCGGCAGCTCCTACGAGCAGTACTTC. The variable domain in full, with the rest retrieved from reference TRBV19 and TRBJ2-7, is DGGITQSPKYLFRKEGQNVTLSCEQNLNHDAMYWYRQDPGQGLRLIYYSQIVNDFQKGDIAEGYSVSREKKESFPLTVTSAQKNPTAFYLCASSEASGSSYEQYFGPGTRLTVT.

V and J are TRBV7-9 and TRBJ1-1, with D maybe TRBD1 (5 bases). Germline V lookup: CDR1 SEHNR, CDR2 FQNEAQ (reference sequence). V shed 1 base and J shed 1 base, with 7 bases lying between them. This CDR3 is built from 14 residues. The CDR3 protein is CASSLDGANTEAFF. CDR3 in DNA: TGTGCCAGCAGCTTAGATGGGGCGAACACTGAAGCTTTCTTT.